This T cell receptor (beta chain) was recorded in a study of blood T cell repertoires in COVID-19. Per the authors' pipeline: Amplification with reference gene primers provided the estimates of nucleated cell counts. Libraries were prepared by immunoSEQ multiplex PCR; TCRdb keeps only in-frame clonotypes and omits some of them. V, J and clone size were drawn from that table, and D and trimming were deduced from the DNA. The sample yields roughly 160,000 clones, approximately 84% seen once. Trimming removed 6 bases from V and 2 bases from J; junction bases left unmatched: 4. The CDR3 covers 13 residues. Germline V gives CDR1 ENHRY, CDR2 SYGVKD. This clone was counted between two and nine times.

The TCR sequence derives from a woman between 50 and 59 years old with COVID-19, enrolled during active disease. The chain couples TRBV10-3 to TRBJ2-7; 7 bases are shared with TRBD1. The sample taken for sequencing was peripheral blood. CDR3 nucleotides: TGTGCCATCAGCTACACAGGGGCCTACGAGCAGTACTTC. Protein product: CAISYTGAYEQYF.